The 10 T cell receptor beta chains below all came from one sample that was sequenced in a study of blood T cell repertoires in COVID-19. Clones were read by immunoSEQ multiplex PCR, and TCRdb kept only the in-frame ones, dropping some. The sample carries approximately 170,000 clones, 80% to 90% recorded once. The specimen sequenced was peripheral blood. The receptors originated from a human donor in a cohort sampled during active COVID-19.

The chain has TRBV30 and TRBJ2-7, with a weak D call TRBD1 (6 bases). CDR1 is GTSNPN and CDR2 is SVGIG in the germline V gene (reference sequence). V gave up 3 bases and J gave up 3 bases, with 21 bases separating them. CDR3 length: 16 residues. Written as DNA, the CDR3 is TGTGCCTGGAGCGAAGACCTGGACAGAGTATTCTACGAGCAGTACTTC. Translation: CAWSEDLDRVFYEQYF. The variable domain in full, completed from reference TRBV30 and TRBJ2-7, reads SQTIHQWPATLVQPVGSPLSLECTVEGTSNPNLYWYRQAAGRGLQLLFYSVGIGQISSEVPQNLSASRPQDRQFILSSKKLLLSDSGFYLCAWSEDLDRVFYEQYFGPGTRLTVT.

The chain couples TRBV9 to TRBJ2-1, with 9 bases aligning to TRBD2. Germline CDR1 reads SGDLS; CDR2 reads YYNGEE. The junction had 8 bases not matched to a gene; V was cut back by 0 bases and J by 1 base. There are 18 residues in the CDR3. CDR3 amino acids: CASSVGVSGGLSYNEQFF. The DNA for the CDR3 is TGTGCCAGCAGCGTAGGGGTTAGCGGGGGCCTTTCCTACAATGAGCAGTTCTTC.

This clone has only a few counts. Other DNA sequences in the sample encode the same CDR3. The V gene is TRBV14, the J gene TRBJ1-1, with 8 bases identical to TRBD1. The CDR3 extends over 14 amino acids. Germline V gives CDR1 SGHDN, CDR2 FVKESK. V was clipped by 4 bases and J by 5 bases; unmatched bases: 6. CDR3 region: CASSPDREGTEAFF. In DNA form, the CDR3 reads TGTGCCAGCAGCCCGGACAGGGAGGGAACTGAAGCTTTCTTT. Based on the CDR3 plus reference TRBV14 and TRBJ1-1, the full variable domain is EAGVTQFPSHSVIEKGQTVTLRCDPISGHDNLYWYRRVMGKEIKFLLHFVKESKQDESGMPNNRFLAERTGGTYSTLKVQPAELEDSGVYFCASSPDREGTEAFFGQGTRLTVV.

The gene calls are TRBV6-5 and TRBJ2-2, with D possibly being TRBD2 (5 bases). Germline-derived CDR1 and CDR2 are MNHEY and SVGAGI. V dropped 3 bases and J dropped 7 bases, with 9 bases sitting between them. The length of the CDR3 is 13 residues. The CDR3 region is CASSYRAGGELFF. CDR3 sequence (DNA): TGTGCCAGCAGTTATCGGGCGGGCGGGGAGCTGTTTTTT.

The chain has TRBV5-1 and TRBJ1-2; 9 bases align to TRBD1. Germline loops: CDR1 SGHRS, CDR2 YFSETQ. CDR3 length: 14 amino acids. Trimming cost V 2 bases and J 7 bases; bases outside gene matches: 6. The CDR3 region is CASSFETGGGGYTF. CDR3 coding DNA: TGCGCCAGCAGCTTTGAGACAGGGGGAGGTGGCTACACCTTC.

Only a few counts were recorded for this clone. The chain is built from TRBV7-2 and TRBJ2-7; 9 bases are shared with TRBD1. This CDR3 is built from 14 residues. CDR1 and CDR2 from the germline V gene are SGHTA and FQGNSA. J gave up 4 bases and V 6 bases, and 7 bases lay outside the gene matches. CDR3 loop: CASSNRDREYEQYF. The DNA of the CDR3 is TGTGCCAGCAGTAACCGGGACAGGGAATACGAGCAGTACTTC.

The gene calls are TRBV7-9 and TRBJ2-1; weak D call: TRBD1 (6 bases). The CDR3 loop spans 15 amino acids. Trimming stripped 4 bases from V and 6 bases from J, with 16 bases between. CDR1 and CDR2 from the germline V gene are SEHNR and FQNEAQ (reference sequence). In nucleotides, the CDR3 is TGTGCCAGCAGCTCGGGTGGGGGCGCAGGCAATGAGCAGTTCTTC. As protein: CASSSGGGAGNEQFF. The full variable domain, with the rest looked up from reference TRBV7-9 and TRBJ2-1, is DTGVSQNPRHKITKRGQNVTFRCDPISEHNRLYWYRQTLGQGPEFLTYFQNEAQLEKSRLLSDRFSAERPKGSFSTLEIQRTEQGDSAMYLCASSSGGGAGNEQFFGPGTRLTVL.

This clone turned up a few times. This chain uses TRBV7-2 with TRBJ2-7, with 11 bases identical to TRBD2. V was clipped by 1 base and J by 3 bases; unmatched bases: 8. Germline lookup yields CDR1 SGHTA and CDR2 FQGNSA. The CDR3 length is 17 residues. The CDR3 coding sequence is TGTGCCAGCAGCTTAGGCCCGACTAGCGGGGCGCTCTACGAGCAGTACTTC. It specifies CASSLGPTSGALYEQYF.

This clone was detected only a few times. The CDR3, as DNA: TGCGCCAGCAGCCCGATTTTGGGTAGCGGGGGAGAGACCCAGTACTTC. This encodes CASSPILGSGGETQYF. This chain uses TRBV4-3 with TRBJ2-5, with 9 bases identical to TRBD2. The V gene's germline CDR1 is LGHNA and CDR2 YSLEER. Trimming took 4 bases from V and 4 from J; bases not matched to a gene: 10. The CDR3 sequence is 16 residues long.

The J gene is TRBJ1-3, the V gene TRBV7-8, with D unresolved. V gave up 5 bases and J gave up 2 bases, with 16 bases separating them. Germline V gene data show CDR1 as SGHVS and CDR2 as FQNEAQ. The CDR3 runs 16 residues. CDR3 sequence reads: CASSLDLPNTGNTIYF. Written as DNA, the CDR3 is TGTGCCAGCAGCCTCGATTTACCTAATACTGGAAACACCATATATTTT.